The 5 T cell receptor beta chains given below trace back to one sample, sequenced in a study of post-analysis software for immune sequencing data. The study's findings and limits: In patients, about 5 TRBV segments were more frequent than in controls, with TRBV5-6, TRBV5-1 and TRBV20-1 among them.

Every TCR beta cDNA library bore unique molecular identifiers. From the PCR reads, TCRdb called clonotypes with MiXCR, one entry per CDR3 protein. Of approximately 570,000 distinct CDR3 sequences listed, 44% are singletons. The antigens for these receptors are not known. Sequencing was done on a sample of blood. These receptors all stem from a girl between 10 and 17 years old with multiple sclerosis.

The chain uses TRBV27 and TRBJ2-1; D might be TRBD2 (6 bases). V was shortened by 2 bases and J by 7 bases, with 15 bases between the two germline ends. The length of the CDR3 is 15 residues. The germline V gene encodes CDR1 MNHEY and CDR2 SMNVEV (reference sequence). The CDR3 region has the DNA TGTGCCAGCAGTTTAATCCGGGTGGGGGGTAATGAGCAGTTCTTC. It specifies CASSLIRVGGNEQFF.

The genes are TRBV5-5 and TRBJ1-2; perhaps TRBD1 as D (6 bases). CDR1 SGHKS and CDR2 YYEKEE come from the germline V gene (reference sequence). The CDR3 totals 17 residues. The V end lost 0 bases, the J end lost 4 bases, and 19 bases lay between the germline ends. This CDR3 reads CASSLAREGVWSYGYTF. The CDR3 DNA is TGTGCCAGCAGCTTGGCCAGGGAGGGGGTTTGGAGCTATGGCTACACCTTC.

The genes are TRBV12-3 or TRBV12-4 and TRBJ2-1; perhaps TRBD1 as D (7 bases). The CDR3 extends over 14 amino acids. V was pared by 6 bases and J by 3 bases, with 12 bases between. CDR3 loop: CASRPQGGYNEQFF. CDR3 nucleotide sequence: TGTGCCAGCAGACCCCAGGGGGGCTACAATGAGCAGTTCTTC.

This rearrangement joins TRBV12-3 or TRBV12-4 to TRBJ1-5; 7 bases are a match to TRBD1. The CDR3 is 14 residues long. V shed 6 bases, J shed 4 bases, and the junction held 6 bases outside the gene matches. Here the CDR3 reads CASSTGAVNQPQHF. As DNA, the CDR3 is TGTGCCAGCAGCACAGGGGCGGTTAATCAGCCCCAGCATTTT.

In this sample, this clonotype turned up a few times. The chain employs TRBV29-1 and TRBJ2-3; D not resolved. V gave up 4 bases and J gave up 2 bases, with 10 bases separating them. Germline lookup yields CDR1 SQVTM and CDR2 ANQGSEA. The CDR3 extends over 13 amino acids. The CDR3 spells CSVVGRYTDTQYF. The CDR3 nucleotides read TGCAGCGTTGTTGGTAGATACACAGATACGCAGTATTTT.